This TCR beta chain was recovered during a study of Ad26.COV2.S vaccination and SARS-CoV-2 variants. Whole-study findings and limits: Reported post-vaccination CD8+ and CD4+ T cell responses to spike showed substantial breadth.

Some clones are missing from TCRdb's copy, which holds only in-frame ones; the method was immunoSEQ multiplex PCR. The repertoire has 350,000 to 450,000 clones, over 75% of them found once; the top ten carry about 2%. The CDR3 runs 14 residues. Trimming cost V 3 bases and J 12 bases, with 18 bases left between them. Per the germline V gene, CDR1 is MNHNS and CDR2 is SASEGT. Treatment of the sample: 19 received Ad26.COV2.S at low or high dose, single or two shots; five or six received placebo; per-sample allocation not given. The samples were gathered on day 63 after the first injection of vaccine or placebo. About this clone: The antigen remains undetermined.

The receptor was isolated from a person aged 18-65 years who received the Ad26.COV2.S COVID-19 vaccine or a placebo. The chain employs TRBV6-1 and TRBJ2-1; tentatively, D is TRBD1 or TRBD2 (5 bases each). This specimen was peripheral blood, taken in a trial of Ad26.COV2.S vaccine versus placebo. As DNA, the CDR3 is TGTGCCAGCAGTGATTGGGACCCCGGTGGGAGGCAGTTCTTC. It codes for CASSDWDPGGRQFF.